The clone carrying this T cell receptor (beta chain) was seen only once. What it binds is unknown. This record comes from a study of shared clonotypes between healthy human individuals. The CDR3 has 18 residues. The repertoire was sequenced with immunoSEQ multiplex PCR; TCRdb's copy has only in-frame clones and lacks some. The table has about 1.5 million clones, 98% seen once; the top ten hold around 0.45%. Study results and limitations: In having few donors, the study represented limited genetic and exposure-history diversity.

The rearrangement joins TRBV21-1 to TRBJ2-7; the table assigns TRBD2, which was not confirmed against the DNA. TRBV21-1 is recorded as a pseudogene. This clonotype was sampled from a man in his thirties or forties in good health. Sequencing was performed on naive CD4+ T cells sorted from blood. This sample's subset: CD45RA+ positively selected. The CDR3, as DNA: TGTGCCAGCACCCATGTAGTCGGGGCGGGAGGTCAATCCTACGAGCAGTACTTC. It translates to CASTHVVGAGGQSYEQYF.